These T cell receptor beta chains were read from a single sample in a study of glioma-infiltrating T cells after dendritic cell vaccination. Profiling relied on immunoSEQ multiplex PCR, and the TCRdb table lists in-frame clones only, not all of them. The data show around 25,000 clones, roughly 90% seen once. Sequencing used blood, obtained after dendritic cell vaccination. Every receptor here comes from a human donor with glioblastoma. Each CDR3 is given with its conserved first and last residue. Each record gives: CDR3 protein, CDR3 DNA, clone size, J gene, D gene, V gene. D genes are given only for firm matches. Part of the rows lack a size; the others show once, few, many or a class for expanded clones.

CASSAGKSGANVLTF | TGCGCCAGCAGCGCCGGGAAGTCTGGGGCCAACGTCCTGACTTTC | NA | TRBJ2-6 | NA | TRBV5-1
CASSLATVNNQPQHF | TGTGCCAGCAGCTTGGCGACAGTCAACAATCAGCCCCAGCATTTT | NA | TRBJ1-5 | NA | TRBV5-5
CASSFDSGPGNTIYF | TGTGCCAGCAGCTTCGACTCAGGGCCAGGAAACACCATATATTTT | NA | TRBJ1-3 | NA | TRBV11-3
CASSSVEFTPLHF | TGTGCCAGCAGTTCCGTAGAGTTTACACCCCTCCACTTT | NA | TRBJ1-6 | NA | TRBV6-8
CASSVGTSGAYEQYF | TGTGCCAGCAGCGTCGGGACTAGCGGGGCCTACGAGCAGTACTTC | NA | TRBJ2-7 | TRBD2 | TRBV9
CASSLGDNWMNTEAFF | TGCGCCAGCAGCTTGGGGGACAACTGGATGAACACTGAAGCTTTCTTT | NA | TRBJ1-1 | NA | TRBV5-1
CASSNQGNSPLHF | TGTGCCAGTAGTAACCAGGGCAATTCACCCCTCCACTTT | NA | TRBJ1-6 | NA | TRBV19
CASSTTPTDTQYF | TGTGCCAGCAGTACAACCCCCACAGATACGCAGTATTTT | NA | TRBJ2-3 | NA | TRBV9
CASNIRGGCGYTF | TGTGCCAGCAATATTAGGGGGGGGTGCGGCTACACCTTC | once | TRBJ1-2 | NA | TRBV27
CASSPLTWAGTRNNEQFF | TGTGCCAGCAGCCCTCTTACGTGGGCGGGGACTCGGAACAATGAGCAGTTCTTC | once | TRBJ2-1 | NA | TRBV7-9
CASRQGAGNSPLHF | TGTGCCAGCCGACAGGGGGCTGGGAATTCACCCCTCCACTTT | once | TRBJ1-6 | TRBD1 | TRBV6-5
CASSEGDNNQPQHF | TGTGCCAGCAGTGAAGGGGACAATAATCAGCCCCAGCATTTT | NA | TRBJ1-5 | NA | TRBV6-1
CASSLGGGLTFAEQYF | TGTGCCAGCAGCTTAGGAGGGGGACTAACCTTCGCCGAGCAGTACTTC | NA | TRBJ2-7 | NA | TRBV11-3
CASSTGQAGTEAFF | TGCGCCAGCAGCACCGGACAGGCAGGCACTGAAGCTTTCTTT | NA | TRBJ1-1 | TRBD1 | TRBV5-1
CASSGLSGGANVLTF | TGTGCCAGCAGCGGCCTATCGGGGGGGGCCAACGTCCTGACTTTC | NA | TRBJ2-6 | NA | TRBV9
CASSRPGQGGNGYTF | TGTGCCAGCAGCCGGCCGGGACAGGGAGGGAATGGCTACACCTTC | NA | TRBJ1-2 | TRBD1 | TRBV7-2
CASSLGTGPNQPQHF | TGTGCCAGCAGCTTGGGAACAGGACCAAATCAGCCCCAGCATTTT | NA | TRBJ1-5 | NA | TRBV5-8
CASKGGGGLLNTGELFF | TGTGCCAGTAAGGGCGGGGGGGGACTACTCAACACCGGGGAGCTGTTTTTT | few | TRBJ2-2 | TRBD2 | TRBV19
CASSPGVEGPQHF | TGCGCCAGCAGCCCCGGTGTTGAGGGGCCCCAGCATTTT | NA | TRBJ1-5 | NA | TRBV5-1
CATSRQFNTEAFF | TGTGCCACCAGTCGACAGTTCAACACTGAAGCTTTCTTT | NA | TRBJ1-1 | NA | TRBV15
CASSYSRPDRGEKLFF | TGTGCCAGCAGTTACTCCCGGCCGGACAGGGGTGAAAAACTGTTTTTT | NA | TRBJ1-4 | TRBD1 | TRBV6-5
CASSFRETYNEQFF | TGTGCCAGCAGTTTTAGGGAGACCTACAATGAGCAGTTCTTC | NA | TRBJ2-1 | NA | TRBV27